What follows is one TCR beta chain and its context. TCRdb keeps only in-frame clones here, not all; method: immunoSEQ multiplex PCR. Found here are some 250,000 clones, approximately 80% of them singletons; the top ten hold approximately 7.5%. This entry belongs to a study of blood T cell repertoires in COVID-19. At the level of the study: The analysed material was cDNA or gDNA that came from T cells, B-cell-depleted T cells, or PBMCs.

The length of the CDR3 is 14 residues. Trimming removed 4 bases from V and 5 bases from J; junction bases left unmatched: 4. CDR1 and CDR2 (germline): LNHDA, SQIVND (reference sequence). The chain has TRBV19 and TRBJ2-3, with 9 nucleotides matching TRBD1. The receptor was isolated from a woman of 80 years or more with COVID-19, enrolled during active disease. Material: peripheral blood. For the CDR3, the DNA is TGTGCCAGTAGTACCCGGGACAGGGTAGATACGCAGTATTTT. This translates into CASSTRDRVDTQYF.